The rows below give T cell receptor beta chains drawn from one sample of a study of siplizumab effects on memory and regulatory T cells. Assay used: immunoSEQ multiplex PCR; TCRdb lists only in-frame clones, some missing. The sample carries over 85,000 clones, just under 95% recorded once. Sequenced: CD4+ T cells sorted from blood. The receptors stem from a human donor in good health. Both conserved end residues are trimmed from each CDR3. Not all rows give a size; the values are once, few, many and, for expanded clones, a class.

J gene	clone size	V gene	CDR3 protein
TRBJ1-1	NA	TRBV4-1	ASRGLLKGTEAF
TRBJ2-5	NA	TRBV11-3	ASSLVAGDRGETQY
TRBJ2-5	NA	TRBV6-1	ASSEGLAGEQETQY
TRBJ2-1	few	TRBV29-1	STHGPYNEQF
TRBJ2-1	few	TRBV6-5	ASSLERSSNEQF
TRBJ1-1	NA	TRBV6-5	ASSYYRRGNTEAF
TRBJ2-2	NA	TRBV6-5	ASSYPGLANTGELF
TRBJ1-6	NA	TRBV19	ASSPWGTGDNSPLH
TRBJ2-1	NA	TRBV5-6	ASSLRPGPRDEQF
TRBJ2-2	NA	TRBV18	ASSPLPVGGELF
TRBJ1-6	once	TRBV6-1	ASSERRGNSPLH
TRBJ2-2	NA	TRBV12-2	ASRLAGIRLSQSSVGELF
TRBJ2-3	NA	TRBV5-4	ASSLLLADTDTQY
TRBJ2-1	NA	TRBV20-1	SARDPDREF
TRBJ2-2	NA	TRBV5-4	ASSSTSGGSNTGELF
TRBJ1-6	NA	TRBV10-3	AIVGNENSPLH
TRBJ2-7	few	TRBV7-3	ASSLTPEREQY
TRBJ2-6	NA	TRBV11-3	ASSLHSGSGANVLT
TRBJ2-3	NA	TRBV6-5	ASGLERDTQY
TRBJ2-3	NA	TRBV27	ASSLWAGREGLNTQY
TRBJ1-2	NA	TRBV7-2	ASSQDQGADYGYT
TRBJ1-5	NA	TRBV10-3	AISDEDIFSNQPQH
TRBJ1-5	NA	TRBV2	ASQKETDYSNQPQH
TRBJ2-3	few	TRBV7-9	ASSLGGASTDTQY
TRBJ1-5	NA	TRBV6-6	AGGGQPQH
TRBJ2-7	NA	TRBV10-3	AISESLMGGLRSYEQY
TRBJ2-3	NA	TRBV6-4	ASSDSIGSTDTQY
TRBJ1-1	NA	TRBV30	AWTQGEAF
TRBJ2-2	NA	TRBV4-1	ASSQGGGVTGELF
TRBJ1-2	NA	TRBV18	ASSPAVAPQGYT
TRBJ1-3	NA	TRBV21-1	EGEGWKNTIY
TRBJ2-1	NA	TRBV27	ATKSFLAGGDGEQF
TRBJ2-7	NA	TRBV6-1	ASRGREGTYEQY
TRBJ2-7	NA	TRBV6-6	ASRTPGRNYEQY
TRBJ1-1	few	TRBV5-5	ASSGKEGNTEAF
TRBJ2-7	NA	TRBV7-2	ASSPNRGYEQY
TRBJ2-3	once	TRBV7-9	ASSLNSGTDTQY
TRBJ2-3	once	TRBV7-2	ASSTSDRPDTQY
TRBJ2-1	NA	TRBV10-1	ASNRFSHEQF
TRBJ2-1	NA	TRBV11-2	ASSMRLAYFNEQF
TRBJ1-1	NA	TRBV4-1	ASSQDGQGNTEAF
TRBJ2-3	NA	TRBV5-4	ASSSGTGPTTDTQY
TRBJ1-5	NA	TRBV9	ASSPRQGDQPQH
TRBJ1-3	once	TRBV7-4	ASSKRDRERNTIY
TRBJ2-3	NA	TRBV2	ATRFRDTRTDTQY
TRBJ1-3	NA	TRBV6-1	ASSNRDYSGNTIY
TRBJ1-1	NA	TRBV2	ASKYEKVNTEAF
TRBJ2-7	NA	TRBV5-6	ASSLTSASYEQY
TRBJ1-5	NA	TRBV27	ASSFRQDQPQH
TRBJ2-1	once	TRBV10-3	ALRQGIKIGGFNEQF
TRBJ2-1	NA	TRBV30	AWSVRMGSYNEQF
TRBJ1-3	NA	TRBV6-5	ASSYRDRTHTIY
TRBJ2-5	NA	TRBV7-8	ASSLVIRDRVQETQY
TRBJ1-5	NA	TRBV2	ASRFEEGREPQH
TRBJ1-3	NA	TRBV5-1	ASNPGDLGTGNTIY
TRBJ2-7	once	TRBV6-6	ASRIAGRYEQY